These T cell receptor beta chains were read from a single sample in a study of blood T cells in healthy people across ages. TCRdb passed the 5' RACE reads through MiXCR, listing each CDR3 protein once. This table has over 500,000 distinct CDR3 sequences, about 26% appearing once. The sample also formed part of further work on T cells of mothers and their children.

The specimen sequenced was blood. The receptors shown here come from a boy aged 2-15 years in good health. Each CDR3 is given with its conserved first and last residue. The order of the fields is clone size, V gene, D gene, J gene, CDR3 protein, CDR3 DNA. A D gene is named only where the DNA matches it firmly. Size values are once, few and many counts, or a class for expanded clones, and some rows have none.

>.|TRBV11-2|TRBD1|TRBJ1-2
CASSLAGQGNGYTF
TGTGCCAGCAGCTTAGCGGGACAGGGGAATGGCTACACCTTC
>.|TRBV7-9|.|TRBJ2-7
CASGERGNSYEQYF
TGTGCCAGCGGGGAGAGGGGTAACTCCTACGAGCAGTACTTC
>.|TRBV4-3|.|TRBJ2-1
CASSQEDRFSYNEQFF
TGCGCCAGCAGCCAAGAAGACAGATTCAGCTACAATGAGCAGTTCTTC
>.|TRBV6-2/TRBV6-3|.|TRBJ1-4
CASSYPSPLSGGLLATNEKLFF
TGTGCCAGCAGTTACCCGAGTCCTCTTTCGGGGGGGCTCCTAGCAACTAATGAAAAACTGTTTTTT
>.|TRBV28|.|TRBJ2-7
CASSFRYEQYF
TGTGCCAGCAGTTTTCGGTACGAGCAGTACTTC
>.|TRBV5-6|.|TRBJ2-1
CASSLVPLSLTYNEQFF
TGTGCCAGCAGCTTGGTCCCCCTGTCGTTGACCTACAATGAGCAGTTCTTC
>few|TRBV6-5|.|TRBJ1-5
CASSYSRTERGQPQHF
TGTGCCAGCAGTTACTCCCGGACAGAACGGGGTCAGCCCCAGCATTTT
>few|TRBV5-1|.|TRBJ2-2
CASSLTSIRTGELFF
TGCGCCAGCAGTTTAACTAGCATCAGGACCGGGGAGCTGTTTTTT
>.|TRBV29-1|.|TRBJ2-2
CSVEGRGVTGELFF
TGCAGCGTTGAAGGGCGGGGCGTTACCGGGGAGCTGTTTTTT
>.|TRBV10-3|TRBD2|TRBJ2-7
CAISESDSGTPYEQYF
TGTGCCATCAGTGAGTCGGATAGCGGGACACCCTACGAGCAGTACTTC
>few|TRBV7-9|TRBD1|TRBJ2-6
CASSPRGQGAGANVLTF
TGTGCCAGCAGCCCCCGTGGACAGGGGGCTGGGGCCAACGTCCTGACTTTC
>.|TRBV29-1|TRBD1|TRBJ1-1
CSVPRPTGGNTEAFF
TGCAGCGTCCCCAGGCCGACAGGGGGGAACACTGAAGCTTTCTTT
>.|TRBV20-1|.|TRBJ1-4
CSAPPGQPNEKLFF
TGCAGTGCTCCCCCCGGCCAGCCTAATGAAAAACTGTTTTTT